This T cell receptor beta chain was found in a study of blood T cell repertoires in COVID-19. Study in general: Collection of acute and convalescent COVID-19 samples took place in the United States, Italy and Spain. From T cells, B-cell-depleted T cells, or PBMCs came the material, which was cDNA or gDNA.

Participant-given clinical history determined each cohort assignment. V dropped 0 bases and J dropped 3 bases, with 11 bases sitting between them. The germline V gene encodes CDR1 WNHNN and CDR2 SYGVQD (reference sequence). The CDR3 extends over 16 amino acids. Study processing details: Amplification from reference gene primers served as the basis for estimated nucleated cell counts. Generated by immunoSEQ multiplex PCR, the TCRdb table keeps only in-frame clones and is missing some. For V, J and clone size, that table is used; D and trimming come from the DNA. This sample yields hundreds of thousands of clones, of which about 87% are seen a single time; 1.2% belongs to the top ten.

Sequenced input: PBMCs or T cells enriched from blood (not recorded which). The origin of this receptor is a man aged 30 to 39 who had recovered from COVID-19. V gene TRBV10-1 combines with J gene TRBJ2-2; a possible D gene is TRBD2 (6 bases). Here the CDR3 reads CASSESWGLDTGELFF. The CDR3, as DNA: TGCGCCAGCAGTGAGTCCTGGGGACTCGACACCGGGGAGCTGTTTTTT.